Below are 21 T cell receptor beta chains sequenced from a single sample in a study of blood T cell repertoires in COVID-19. The repertoire was sequenced with immunoSEQ multiplex PCR; TCRdb's copy has only in-frame clones and lacks some. Altogether approximately 130,000 clones are present, 75% to 90% being singletons, with the ten largest covering roughly 4%. The sequencing input was peripheral blood. These receptors were obtained from a human donor in a cohort sampled during active COVID-19.

The V gene is TRBV9, the J gene TRBJ2-1; no reliable D call. The CDR3 totals 14 residues. Trimming shortened V by 3 bases and J by 6 bases, and 13 bases separated the two germline ends. The germline V gene has CDR1 SGDLS and CDR2 YYNGEE. CDR3 loop: CASSGAEIINEQFF. CDR3 DNA sequence: TGTGCCAGCAGCGGGGCAGAAATCATCAATGAGCAGTTCTTC.

V usage is TRBV6-2 or TRBV6-3 and J usage is TRBJ1-6; D might be TRBD1 (5 bases). CDR3 length: 16 amino acids. Germline V CDR1 and CDR2: MNHEY, SVGEGT. V lost 0 bases and J 5 bases, leaving 11 bases between the germline ends. CDR3 DNA: TGTGCCAGCAGTTACTCGGAGACAGAAAATAATTCACCCCTCCACTTT. Protein: CASSYSETENNSPLHF.

The table lists this clone with a count of one. The chain employs TRBV27 and TRBJ2-2; 7 bases map to TRBD1. V shed 7 bases, J shed 5 bases, and the junction held 10 bases outside the gene matches. The CDR3 covers 15 residues. The V gene's germline CDR1 is MNHEY and CDR2 SMNVEV (reference sequence). The CDR3, as DNA: TGTGCCAGCACCCGACAGGGAGCAAGGACCGGGGAGCTGTTTTTT. Translated: CASTRQGARTGELFF.

The chain uses TRBV5-1 and TRBJ2-5; 11 bases line up with TRBD1. V was clipped by 0 bases and J by 4 bases; unmatched bases: 2. The CDR3 is 15 amino acids. Germline V CDR1 and CDR2: SGHRS, YFSETQ. In DNA, the CDR3 is TGCGCCAGCAGCTTGGTAGGGACAGGGGGAGAGACCCAGTACTTC. It specifies CASSLVGTGGETQYF.

The chain recombines TRBV4-3 with TRBJ2-1; 9 positions agree with TRBD2. V dropped 3 bases and J dropped 7; count of bases not matched to a gene: 19. Germline-derived CDR1 and CDR2 are LGHNA and YSLEER. CDR3 length equals 19 residues. CDR3 in amino acids: CASSHAGCGGARGRNEQFF. The CDR3 DNA is TGCGCCAGCAGCCACGCGGGGTGCGGGGGGGCTCGCGGGAGGAATGAGCAGTTCTTC.

A few counts support this clone. The chain carries TRBV5-1 and TRBJ1-1; D gene unclear. Trimming removed 1 base at V and 2 bases at J, with 12 bases between. There are 15 residues in the CDR3. CDR1 is SGHRS and CDR2 is YFSETQ in the germline V gene. The CDR3 DNA follows: TGCGCCAGCAGCTTGTCTCCCGGGGTAAACACTGAAGCTTTCTTT. Amino acids: CASSLSPGVNTEAFF.

Details on this clone: At one end the junction does not follow the germline gene, possibly because of a read error. The chain employs TRBV7-7 and TRBJ2-7, with 9 bases fitting TRBD1. The CDR3 is 13 residues long. CDR1 is SSHAT and CDR2 is FNYEAQ in the germline V gene (reference sequence). CDR3 region: CASSTGQGYEQYF. As DNA, the CDR3 is TGTGCTAGCAGCACGGGACAGGGTTACGAGCAGTACTTC.

The chain couples TRBV5-4 to TRBJ1-2, with 7 nucleotides matching TRBD1. Trimming cost V 0 bases and J 1 base; bases outside gene matches: 9. Per germline, CDR1 SGHNT and CDR2 YYREEE (reference sequence). This CDR3 spans 17 amino acids. The CDR3 spells CASSLGGQRNFNYGYTF. The CDR3 DNA reads TGTGCCAGCAGCTTGGGGGGACAGAGAAATTTTAACTATGGCTACACCTTC.

This clone was observed once. The genes are TRBV19 and TRBJ1-3, with no clear D. With 3 bases removed from V and 0 bases from J, the gap between germline ends came to 18 bases. This CDR3 is built from 18 residues. Per the germline V gene, CDR1 is LNHDA and CDR2 is SQIVND (reference sequence). Here the CDR3 reads CASSIISWSSISGNTIYF. The CDR3 region has the DNA TGTGCCAGTAGTATCATCTCGTGGAGTTCCATCTCTGGAAACACCATATATTTT.

This chain uses TRBV19 with TRBJ1-2, with a tentative D call TRBD1 (6 bases). Trimming pared 5 bases from V and 14 bases from J, leaving 21 bases between. Germline values: CDR1 LNHDA, CDR2 SQIVND (reference sequence). The CDR3 contains 13 residues. This chain's CDR3 is CASSDGQPWSCTF. CDR3 sequence (DNA): TGTGCCAGTAGTGACGGACAGCCTTGGAGTTGTACCTTC.

This chain connects TRBV10-1 to TRBJ2-7, with 15 nucleotides matching TRBD2. V lost 6 bases to trimming and J lost 2 bases; unmatched junction nucleotides: 8. Germline CDR1 and CDR2: WNHNN and SYGVQD (reference sequence). CDR3 length: 17 amino acids. CDR3 amino acids: CASRAPGTSGRTYEQYV. The CDR3 DNA is TGCGCCAGCAGGGCCCCCGGGACTAGCGGGAGGACCTACGAGCAGTACGTC.

The chain joins TRBV5-1 to TRBJ1-1, with D perhaps matching TRBD1 (6 bases). CDR1 is SGHRS and CDR2 is YFSETQ in the germline V gene. The CDR3 runs to 16 residues. V lost 0 bases, J lost 1 base, and 13 bases lay in between. CDR3 coding DNA: TGCGCCAGCAGCTTGGCCCTAGGGGGTGGGAACACTGAAGCTTTCTTT. Residues: CASSLALGGGNTEAFF. The full variable domain, completed using reference TRBV5-1 and TRBJ1-1, is KAGVTQTPRYLIKTRGQQVTLSCSPISGHRSVSWYQQTPGQGLQFLFEYFSETQRNKGNFPGRFSGRQFSNSRSEMNVSTLELGDSALYLCASSLALGGGNTEAFFGQGTRLTVV.

The rearrangement joins TRBV9 to TRBJ2-3; 11 bases line up with TRBD2. V was clipped by 0 bases and J by 0 bases; unmatched bases: 0. The CDR3 is made up of 16 amino acids. Germline V gene lookup returns CDR1 SGDLS and CDR2 YYNGEE. The CDR3 DNA reads as TGTGCCAGCAGCGTAGTAGCGGGAGGGAGCACAGATACGCAGTATTTT. It is translated as CASSVVAGGSTDTQYF.

The DNA of the CDR3 is TGCAGCGTGGATCGGACTAGCGGAGACCTCACAGATACGCAGTATTTT. This gives the protein CSVDRTSGDLTDTQYF. This chain joins TRBV29-1 and TRBJ2-3, with 10 nucleotides matching TRBD2. CDR3 length: 16 amino acids. Looked up from germline, CDR1 is SQVTM and CDR2 is ANQGSEA. Trimming removed 6 bases from V and 2 bases from J; junction bases left unmatched: 11.

This clone turned up a few times. The CDR3 DNA follows: TGTGCCAGCAGCCGTGCCTCCGCCCAGGCTGAAGCTTTCTTT. It encodes CASSRASAQAEAFF. V gene TRBV6-2 or TRBV6-3 combines with J gene TRBJ1-1; D uncertain. Germline CDR1 is MNHEY and CDR2 is SVGEGT. The CDR3 is 14 residues long. The V and J ends lost 6 bases and 6 bases respectively, with 17 bases between them.

The chain has TRBV25-1 and TRBJ1-1; D call uncertain. Trimming took off 3 bases at V and 7 bases at J, with 15 bases between the two ends. This CDR3 is built from 14 residues. Germline V gives CDR1 MGHDK, CDR2 SYGVNS. The CDR3 loop is CASSEPPPGSEAFF. DNA of the CDR3: TGTGCCAGCAGTGAGCCACCCCCGGGTAGTGAAGCTTTCTTT.

This chain connects TRBV27 to TRBJ1-2; 9 bases agree with TRBD1. Losses at the gene ends were 6 bases for V and 7 bases for J; bases not matched to a gene: 9. The CDR3 is 14 residues long. CDR1 is MNHEY and CDR2 is SMNVEV in the germline V gene (reference sequence). CDR3 sequence reads: CASSHSTGGGGYTF. The CDR3 DNA reads TGTGCCAGCAGCCACTCCACAGGGGGCGGTGGCTACACCTTC.

This clone was seen only a few times. The rearrangement links TRBV5-1 to TRBJ1-2; D is uncertain. CDR1 and CDR2 from the germline V gene are SGHRS and YFSETQ. V lost 1 base and J lost 0, with 4 bases in between. This CDR3 has 13 amino acids. The CDR3 region has the DNA TGCGCCAGCAGCTTGACATCTAACTATGGCTACACCTTC. Translation: CASSLTSNYGYTF.

The rearrangement uses TRBV10-3 and TRBJ1-6; 9 nucleotides match TRBD1. Germline V gene sequence: CDR1 ENHRY, CDR2 SYGVKD. This CDR3 has 16 residues. V was clipped by 2 bases and J by 7 bases; unmatched bases: 6. The CDR3 is CAISENLTGGNSPLHF. As DNA, the CDR3 is TGTGCCATCAGTGAGAATCTTACAGGGGGCAATTCACCCCTCCACTTT.

The rearrangement links TRBV19 to TRBJ2-7; no clear D. From germline, CDR1 is LNHDA and CDR2 SQIVND (reference sequence). Trimming stripped 7 bases from V and 1 base from J, with 14 bases between. This CDR3 has 14 amino acids. Here the CDR3 reads CASKEEFASYEQYF. The CDR3 DNA is TGTGCCAGTAAAGAGGAATTCGCGTCCTACGAGCAGTACTTC.

The chain carries TRBV5-6 and TRBJ1-1; D is possibly TRBD1 (6 bases). This CDR3 has 14 residues. Trimming shortened V by 6 bases and J by 3 bases, and 15 bases separated the two germline ends. Germline loops: CDR1 SGHDT, CDR2 YYEEEE. CDR3 sequence: CASNRGGWDTEAFF. DNA for the CDR3: TGTGCCAGCAACCGAGGGGGTTGGGACACTGAAGCTTTCTTT.